Listed here are 12 T cell receptor beta chains from one sample, sequenced in a study of T cell changes during pregnancy in multiple sclerosis. Assay used: immunoSEQ multiplex PCR; TCRdb lists only in-frame clones, some missing. The data hold over 35,000 clones, with around nine tenths observed a single time. The material was CD4+ T cells from peripheral blood mononuclear cells, obtained in the first trimester of pregnancy. Source of these receptors: a female donor in good health, enrolled as a control in a pregnancy study.

The rearrangement uses TRBV7-9 and TRBJ2-7, with a tentative D call TRBD1 (6 bases). The germline V gene has CDR1 SEHNR and CDR2 FQNEAQ (reference sequence). Trimming took off 2 bases at V and 5 bases at J, with 13 bases between the two ends. This CDR3 contains 14 residues. This CDR3 is CASSLKTGPDEQYF. In nucleotides, the CDR3 is TGTGCCAGCAGCTTAAAGACAGGCCCAGACGAGCAGTACTTC.

The sample holds one count of this clone. This rearrangement joins TRBV4-3 to TRBJ2-1; possibly TRBD1 for D (5 bases). The CDR3 has 15 residues. V lost 1 base, J lost 8 bases, and 15 bases lay in between. Germline lookup yields CDR1 LGHNA and CDR2 YSLEER. CDR3 amino acids: CASSQGGGRVYEQFF. The CDR3, as DNA: TGCGCCAGCAGCCAAGGGGGCGGCAGGGTCTATGAGCAGTTCTTC.

The J gene is TRBJ1-4, the V gene TRBV4-3, with D possibly TRBD1 on 6 matching bases. The CDR3 is 16 amino acids. CDR1 is LGHNA and CDR2 is YSLEER in the germline V gene. V shed 3 bases and J shed 7 bases, with 18 bases lying between them. The CDR3 is CASSHRPGDRGEKLFF. DNA for the CDR3: TGCGCCAGCAGCCACAGACCAGGGGATAGGGGTGAAAAACTGTTTTTT.

This chain connects TRBV7-6 to TRBJ2-2; 7 nucleotides match TRBD1. Germline V gene data show CDR1 as SGHVS and CDR2 as FNYEAQ. J gave up 5 bases and V 1 base, and 10 bases lay outside the gene matches. The CDR3 is 17 amino acids. CDR3 protein: CASSLVPAGTATGELFF. Written as DNA, the CDR3 is TGTGCCAGCAGCTTAGTACCGGCCGGGACAGCGACCGGGGAGCTGTTTTTT.

V and J are TRBV4-1 and TRBJ1-2, with a possible D match to TRBD1 (5 bases). Trimming pared 1 base from V and 3 bases from J, leaving 15 bases between. The germline gives CDR1 MGHRA, CDR2 YSYEKL. The CDR3 spans 16 residues. The DNA of the CDR3 is TGCGCCAGCAGCCAAGGGGTCGGCAGGGATCACTATGGCTACACCTTC. It is translated as CASSQGVGRDHYGYTF.

The gene calls are TRBV7-8 and TRBJ2-5; 7 bases agree with TRBD2. After removal of 0 bases from V and 3 bases from J, the junction contained 1 base not matched to a gene. The CDR3 spans 14 residues. Germline assignment: CDR1 SGHVS and CDR2 FQNEAQ. DNA of the CDR3: TGTGCCAGCAGCTTAGCGGGGGGGGAAGAGACCCAGTACTTC. It translates to CASSLAGGEETQYF.

This clone was seen a few times. The CDR3 coding sequence is TGTGCCAGCAGCAAAGTGGGGCACACTGAAGCTTTCTTT. Encoded protein: CASSKVGHTEAFF. The chain recombines TRBV11-3 with TRBJ1-1, with TRBD1 as a possible D gene (5 bases). Germline V gene data show CDR1 as SGHNT and CDR2 as YENEEA. This CDR3 is 13 amino acids long. V was shortened by 5 bases and J by 3 bases, with 10 bases between the two germline ends.

This sequence joins TRBV6-1 and TRBJ1-4, with unresolved D. Germline assignment: CDR1 MNHNS and CDR2 SASEGT. V gave up 4 bases and J gave up 4 bases, with 13 bases separating them. The CDR3 has 15 residues. The CDR3 nucleotides are TGTGCCAGCAGTGCCAGAGAGGGATATAATGAAAAACTGTTTTTT. Its translation is CASSAREGYNEKLFF.

The rearrangement links TRBV2 to TRBJ1-5; 9 bases match TRBD1. Trimming took 0 bases from V and 1 from J; bases not matched to a gene: 4. The germline V gene has CDR1 SNHLY and CDR2 FYNNEI. The CDR3 length is 17 residues. This CDR3 is CASSEAGTGLSNQPQHF. CDR3 in DNA: TGTGCCAGCAGTGAAGCCGGGACAGGGTTGAGCAATCAGCCCCAGCATTTT.

The chain recombines TRBV6-6 with TRBJ2-7; 9 nucleotides agree with TRBD1. From germline, CDR1 is MNHNY and CDR2 SVGAGI (reference sequence). This CDR3 has 15 residues. V trimming: 6 bases; J trimming: 7 bases; junction bases outside the gene matches: 13. DNA for the CDR3: TGTGCCAGCAGACCACTCGGGACAGGGTTATATGAGCAGTACTTC. This translates into CASRPLGTGLYEQYF.

The chain is built from TRBV7-9 and TRBJ2-5; 9 bases align to TRBD2. Trimming removed 4 bases from V and 2 bases from J; junction bases left unmatched: 8. The CDR3 consists of 16 residues. Germline V gene lookup returns CDR1 SEHNR and CDR2 FQNEAQ (reference sequence). The CDR3, as DNA: TGTGCCAGCAGCTCCACGGAGCGGGGGGAACAAGAGACCCAGTACTTC. This translates into CASSSTERGEQETQYF. The whole variable domain, remainder taken from reference TRBV7-9 and TRBJ2-5, is DTGVSQNPRHKITKRGQNVTFRCDPISEHNRLYWYRQTLGQGPEFLTYFQNEAQLEKSRLLSDRFSAERPKGSFSTLEIQRTEQGDSAMYLCASSSTERGEQETQYFGPGTRLLVL.

V is TRBV7-2 and J is TRBJ2-7; TRBD1 aligns across 9 bases. J lost 2 bases, V lost 1 base, and 6 bases had no gene match. Per the germline V gene, CDR1 is SGHTA and CDR2 is FQGNSA. CDR3 length: 16 amino acids. This CDR3 reads CASSLGTGVPTYEQYF. CDR3 DNA: TGTGCCAGCAGCTTAGGGACAGGGGTCCCTACCTACGAGCAGTACTTC.